This TCR beta chain was sequenced in a study of vaccination effects on CD4 cells after COVID-19. Cells that had been cultured for 10 days were the source of isolated CD4+ T cells. The study found no prior SARS-CoV-2 infection in the vaccine recipients, who tested negative for nucleocapsid antibodies. Worth noting for this clone: Its target is not known.

Germline V CDR1 and CDR2: SEHNR, FQNEAQ (reference sequence). The CDR3 covers 15 residues. The V segment lost 2 bases and the J segment 12 bases; nucleotides outside the gene matches: 11. Repertoires were generated with immunoSEQ multiplex PCR, while TCRdb's copy carries only in-frame clones and drops some. Seen here are some 26,000 clones, around 67% observed once, and the top ten hold 9.5% to 12%. The sequence was collected from a human donor who received a COVID-19 vaccine. The sequences come from CD4+ T cells from PBMCs cultured without peptide, collected before COVID-19 vaccination. This chain links TRBV7-9 with TRBJ2-1; 9 bases are shared with TRBD2. The CDR3 region has the DNA TGTGCCAGCAGCTTACCCCACGCGGGAGGGATGGCGCAGTTCTTC. This encodes CASSLPHAGGMAQFF. Filled out from reference TRBV7-9 and TRBJ2-1, the complete variable domain reads DTGVSQNPRHKITKRGQNVTFRCDPISEHNRLYWYRQTLGQGPEFLTYFQNEAQLEKSRLLSDRFSAERPKGSFSTLEIQRTEQGDSAMYLCASSLPHAGGMAQFFGPGTRLTVL.